This T cell receptor (beta chain) was recovered during a study of T cell responses to AZD1222 COVID-19 vaccine. CDR3 length: 16 amino acids. Trimming cost V 1 base and J 3 bases, with 15 bases left between them. Germline CDR1 is MGHRA and CDR2 is YSYEKL. Here immunoSEQ multiplex PCR was the method, and the copy in TCRdb shows in-frame clones only, minus some. The sample lists more than 30,000 clones, about nine tenths occurring once. Concerning this clone: Antigen unknown.

Study observations and caveats: Only 5 to 7 AZD1222 recipients were seropositive at baseline. The breadth and depth of Spike-specific TCRs increased once two AZD1222 doses had been given. Researchers took repertoire samples only after the peak T cell response had come.

V gene TRBV4-1 combines with J gene TRBJ2-5; D not resolved. The TCR was taken from an adult in good health. The source was peripheral blood, collected on day 0 of AZD1222 vaccination. In DNA, the CDR3 is TGCGCCAGCAGCCAAGTGTACCCTGTTCTCGAAGAGACCCAGTACTTC. Encoded protein: CASSQVYPVLEETQYF.